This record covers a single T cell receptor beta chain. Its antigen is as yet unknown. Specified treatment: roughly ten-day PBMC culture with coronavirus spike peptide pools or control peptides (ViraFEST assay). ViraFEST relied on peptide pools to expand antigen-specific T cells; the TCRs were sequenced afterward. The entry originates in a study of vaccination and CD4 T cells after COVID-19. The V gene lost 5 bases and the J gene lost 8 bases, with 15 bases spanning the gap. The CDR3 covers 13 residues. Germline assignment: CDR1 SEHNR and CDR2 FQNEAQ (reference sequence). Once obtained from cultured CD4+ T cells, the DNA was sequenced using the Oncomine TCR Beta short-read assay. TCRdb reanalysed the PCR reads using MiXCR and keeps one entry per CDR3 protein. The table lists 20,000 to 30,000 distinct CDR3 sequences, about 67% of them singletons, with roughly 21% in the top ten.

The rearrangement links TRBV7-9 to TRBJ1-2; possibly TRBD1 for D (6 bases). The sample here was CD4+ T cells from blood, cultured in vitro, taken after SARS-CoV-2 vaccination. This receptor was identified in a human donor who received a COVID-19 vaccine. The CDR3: CASSTQGLWGYTF. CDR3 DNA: TGTGCCAGCAGCACACAGGGTTTGTGGGGCTACACCTTC.